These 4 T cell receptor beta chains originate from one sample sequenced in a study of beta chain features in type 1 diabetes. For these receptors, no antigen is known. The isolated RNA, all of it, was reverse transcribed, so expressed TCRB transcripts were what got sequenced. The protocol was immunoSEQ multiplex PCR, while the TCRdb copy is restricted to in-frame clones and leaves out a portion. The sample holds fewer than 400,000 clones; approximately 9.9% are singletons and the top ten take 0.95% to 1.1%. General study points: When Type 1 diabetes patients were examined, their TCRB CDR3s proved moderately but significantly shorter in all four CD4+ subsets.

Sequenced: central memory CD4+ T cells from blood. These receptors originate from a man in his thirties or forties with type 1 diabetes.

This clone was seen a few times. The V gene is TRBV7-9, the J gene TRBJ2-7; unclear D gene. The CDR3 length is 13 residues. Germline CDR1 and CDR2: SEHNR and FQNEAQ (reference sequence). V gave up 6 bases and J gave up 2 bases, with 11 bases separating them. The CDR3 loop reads CASRRDITYEQYF. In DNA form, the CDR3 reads TGTGCCAGCAGACGAGACATTACCTACGAGCAGTACTTC.

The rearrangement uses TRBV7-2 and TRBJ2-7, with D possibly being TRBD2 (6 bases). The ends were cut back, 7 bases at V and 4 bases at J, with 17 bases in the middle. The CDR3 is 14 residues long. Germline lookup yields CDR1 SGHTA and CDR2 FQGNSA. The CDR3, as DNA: TGTGCCAGCACCTCCCTGGGAGGCCCATACGAGCAGTACTTC. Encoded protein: CASTSLGGPYEQYF.

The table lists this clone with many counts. The CDR3 is CASSHPLAGTGELFF. CDR3 DNA sequence: TGTGCCAGTAGTCACCCCCTGGCGGGCACCGGGGAGCTGTTTTTT. The chain joins TRBV19 to TRBJ2-2; weak D call: TRBD2 (5 bases). The germline V and J ends were trimmed by 5 bases and 4 bases, with 14 bases remaining between them. The germline gives CDR1 LNHDA, CDR2 SQIVND (reference sequence). The CDR3 sequence is 15 residues long. The full variable domain, rest sourced from reference TRBV19 and TRBJ2-2, is DGGITQSPKYLFRKEGQNVTLSCEQNLNHDAMYWYRQDPGQGLRLIYYSQIVNDFQKGDIAEGYSVSREKKESFPLTVTSAQKNPTAFYLCASSHPLAGTGELFFGEGSRLTVL.

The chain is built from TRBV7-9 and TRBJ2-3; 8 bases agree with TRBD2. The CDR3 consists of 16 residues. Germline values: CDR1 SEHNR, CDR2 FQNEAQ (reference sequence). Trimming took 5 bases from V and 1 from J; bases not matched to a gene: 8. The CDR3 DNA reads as TGTGCCAGCAGCCTTAGACTAGCGTCTGGCACAGATACGCAGTATTTT. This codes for CASSLRLASGTDTQYF.